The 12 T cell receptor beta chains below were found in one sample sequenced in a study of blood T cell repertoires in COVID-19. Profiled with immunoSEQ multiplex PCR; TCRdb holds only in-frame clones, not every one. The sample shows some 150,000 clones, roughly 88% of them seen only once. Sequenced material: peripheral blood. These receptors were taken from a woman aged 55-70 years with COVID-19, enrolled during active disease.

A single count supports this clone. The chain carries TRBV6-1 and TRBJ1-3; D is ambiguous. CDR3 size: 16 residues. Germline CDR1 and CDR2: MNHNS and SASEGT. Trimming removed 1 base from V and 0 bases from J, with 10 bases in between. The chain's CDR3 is CASSEVGGFSGNTIYF. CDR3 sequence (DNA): TGTGCCAGCAGTGAAGTGGGCGGGTTCTCTGGAAACACCATATATTTT.

CDR3 sequence reads: CASNTLGDSTDTQYF. Written as DNA, the CDR3 is TGTGCCAGCAATACCCTGGGCGACAGCACAGATACGCAGTATTTT. This rearrangement joins TRBV27 to TRBJ2-3; unclear D gene. This CDR3 has 15 residues. From germline, CDR1 is MNHEY and CDR2 SMNVEV (reference sequence). The V end lost 7 bases, the J end lost 0 bases, and 14 bases lay between the germline ends.

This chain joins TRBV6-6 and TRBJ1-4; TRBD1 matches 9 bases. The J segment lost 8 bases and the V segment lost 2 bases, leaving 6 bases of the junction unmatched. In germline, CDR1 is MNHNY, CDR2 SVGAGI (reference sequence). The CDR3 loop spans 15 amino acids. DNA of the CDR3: TGTGCCAGCAGTTACAAGGGACAGGGTGGGGAAAAACTGTTTTTT. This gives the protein CASSYKGQGGEKLFF.

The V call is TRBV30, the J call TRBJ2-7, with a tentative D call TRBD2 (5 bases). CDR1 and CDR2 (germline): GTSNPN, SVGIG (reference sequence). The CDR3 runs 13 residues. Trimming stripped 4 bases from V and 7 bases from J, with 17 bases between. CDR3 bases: TGTGCCTGGACACTAGGGTACGGTGGGGAGCAGTACTTC. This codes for CAWTLGYGGEQYF.

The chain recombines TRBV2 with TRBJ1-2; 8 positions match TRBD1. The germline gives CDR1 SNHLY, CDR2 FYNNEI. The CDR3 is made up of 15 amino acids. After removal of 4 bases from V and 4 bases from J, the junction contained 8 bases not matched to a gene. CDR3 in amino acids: CASSVIPGGGYGYTF. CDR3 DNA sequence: TGTGCCAGCAGTGTTATACCAGGGGGCGGCTATGGCTACACCTTC.

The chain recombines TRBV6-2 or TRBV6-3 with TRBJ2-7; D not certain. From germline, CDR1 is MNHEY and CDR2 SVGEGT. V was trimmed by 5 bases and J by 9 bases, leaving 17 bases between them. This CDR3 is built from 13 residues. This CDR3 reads CASSPTVVPRQYF. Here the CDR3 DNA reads TGTGCCAGCAGTCCCACTGTGGTCCCGCGGCAGTACTTC.

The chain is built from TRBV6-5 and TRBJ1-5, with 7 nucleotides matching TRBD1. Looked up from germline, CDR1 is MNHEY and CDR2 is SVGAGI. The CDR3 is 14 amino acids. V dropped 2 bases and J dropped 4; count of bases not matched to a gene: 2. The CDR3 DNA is TGTGCCAGCAGTTACGACAGGGCGAATCAGCCCCAGCATTTT. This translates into CASSYDRANQPQHF.

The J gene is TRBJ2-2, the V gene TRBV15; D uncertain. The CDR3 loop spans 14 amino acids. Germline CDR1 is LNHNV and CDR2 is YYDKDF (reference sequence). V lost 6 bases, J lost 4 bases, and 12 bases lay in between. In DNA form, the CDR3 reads TGTGCCACCAGTCTACGTGGGCTCACCGGGGAGCTGTTTTTT. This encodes CATSLRGLTGELFF.

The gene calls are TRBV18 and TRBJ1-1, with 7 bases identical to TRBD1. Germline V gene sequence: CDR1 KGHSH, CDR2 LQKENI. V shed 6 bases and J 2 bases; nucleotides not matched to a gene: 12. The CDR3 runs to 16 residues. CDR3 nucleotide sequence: TGTGCCAGCTCGTCAAAGGAGGGGGCCGGTAACACTGAAGCTTTCTTT. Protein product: CASSSKEGAGNTEAFF.

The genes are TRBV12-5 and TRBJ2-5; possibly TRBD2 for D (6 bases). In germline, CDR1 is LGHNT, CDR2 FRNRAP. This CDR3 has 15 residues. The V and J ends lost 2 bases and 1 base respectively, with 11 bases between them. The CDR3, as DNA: TGTGCTAGTGGTTTGATGGGACTTTTCCAAGAGACCCAGTACTTC. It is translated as CASGLMGLFQETQYF.

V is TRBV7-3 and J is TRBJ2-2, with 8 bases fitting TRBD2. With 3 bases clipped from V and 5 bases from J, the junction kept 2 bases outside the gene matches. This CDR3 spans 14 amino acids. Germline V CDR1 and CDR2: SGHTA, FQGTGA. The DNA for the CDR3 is TGTGCCAGCAGCTTGCGGGGGGCGACCGGGGAGCTGTTTTTT. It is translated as CASSLRGATGELFF.

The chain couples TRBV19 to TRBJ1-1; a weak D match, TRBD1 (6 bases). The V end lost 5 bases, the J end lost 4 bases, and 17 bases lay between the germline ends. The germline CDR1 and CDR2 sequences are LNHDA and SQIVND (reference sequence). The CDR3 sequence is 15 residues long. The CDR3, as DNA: TGTGCCAGTAGTCCCGGGACACAAGGAAGCACTGAAGCTTTCTTT. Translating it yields CASSPGTQGSTEAFF.